These 21 T cell receptor beta chains share one sample of origin, sequenced in a study of blood T cell repertoires in COVID-19. TCRdb's table, derived via immunoSEQ multiplex PCR, lists solely in-frame clones and lacks some. The sample has 100,000 to 150,000 clones; 79% are singletons. The material sequenced was peripheral blood. These receptors originate from a man in his forties or fifties with active or convalescent COVID-19.

V usage is TRBV6-4 and J usage is TRBJ1-1; D perhaps matches TRBD1 (5 bases). Between the trimmed V and J ends, which lost 5 bases and 1 base, there was a span of 8 bases. The CDR3 is made up of 13 amino acids. Germline assignment: CDR1 MRHNA and CDR2 SNTAGT. The CDR3 spells CASSQTGNTEAFF. The CDR3 DNA is TGTGCCAGCAGTCAAACAGGGAACACTGAAGCTTTCTTT.

The V gene is TRBV2, the J gene TRBJ1-5; 7 bases align to TRBD1. CDR1 and CDR2 from the germline V gene are SNHLY and FYNNEI. The CDR3 runs to 15 residues. Unmatched junction bases numbered 7, after V lost 7 bases and J lost 1 base. CDR3 loop: CASTPLGQSNQPQHF. CDR3 nucleotides: TGTGCCAGCACCCCCCTGGGACAGAGCAATCAGCCCCAGCATTTT.

This clone has just one count. This chain uses TRBV29-1 with TRBJ1-3; 7 nucleotides agree with TRBD1. The CDR3 totals 14 residues. CDR1 and CDR2 (germline): SQVTM, ANQGSEA. J was trimmed by 3 bases and V by 5 bases; bases with no gene match: 7. The CDR3: CSVLLRGLGNTIYF. The CDR3 DNA reads as TGCAGCGTTTTGTTGAGGGGGCTTGGAAACACCATATATTTT.

V and J are TRBV30 and TRBJ1-2; D unclear. The CDR3 sequence is 13 residues long. Germline CDR1 reads GTSNPN; CDR2 reads SVGIG (reference sequence). V dropped 0 bases and J dropped 6 bases, with 11 bases sitting between them. The CDR3 DNA follows: TGTGCCTGGAGTGTACCCTCCGGGGATGGCTACACCTTC. Amino acids: CAWSVPSGDGYTF.

This clone appeared once. Here the CDR3 DNA reads TGTGCCAGTACCCACATGGGGGGAAACACTGAAGCTTTCTTT. Protein sequence: CASTHMGGNTEAFF. The chain recombines TRBV19 with TRBJ1-1, with D possibly being TRBD1 (5 bases). Trimming removed 7 bases at V and 2 bases at J, with 14 bases between. Germline-derived CDR1 and CDR2 are LNHDA and SQIVND (reference sequence). The CDR3 sequence is 14 residues long.

This chain joins TRBV5-4 and TRBJ2-2; 14 bases line up with TRBD2. The CDR3 covers 17 residues. V lost 4 bases and J lost 6; bases outside the gene matches: 8. The germline V gene encodes CDR1 SGHNT and CDR2 YYREEE (reference sequence). The DNA of the CDR3 is TGTGCCAGCAGCCCGGGACTAGCGGGAGTTAGTGCCGGGGAGCTGTTTTTT. Protein sequence: CASSPGLAGVSAGELFF.

The chain couples TRBV27 to TRBJ2-2; D is unclear. Trimming shortened V by 2 bases and J by 7 bases, and 17 bases separated the two germline ends. Germline lookup yields CDR1 MNHEY and CDR2 SMNVEV (reference sequence). The CDR3 is 16 amino acids. CDR3 nucleotide sequence: TGTGCCAGCAGTTTAACCAGACCCCGACGAGGCGGGGAGCTGTTTTTT. Amino acid sequence: CASSLTRPRRGGELFF.

The chain combines TRBV19 with TRBJ1-1; no firm D call. Germline V CDR1 and CDR2: LNHDA, SQIVND (reference sequence). V lost 7 bases and J lost 1, with 4 bases in between. This CDR3 has 11 residues. This CDR3 reads CASNRNTEAFF. CDR3 DNA sequence: TGTGCCAGTAACAGGAACACTGAAGCTTTCTTT.

Sample share makes this clone medium-sized. CDR3 in amino acids: CASSIGTGEYEQYF. DNA of the CDR3: TGTGCCAGTAGTATCGGGACAGGGGAGTACGAGCAGTACTTC. The chain is built from TRBV19 and TRBJ2-7; 10 nucleotides line up with TRBD1. Trimming at V came to 3 bases and at J to 4 bases, leaving 3 bases not matched to a gene. Germline loops: CDR1 LNHDA, CDR2 SQIVND (reference sequence). CDR3 length equals 14 residues.

V and J are TRBV12-3 or TRBV12-4 and TRBJ1-1; D unresolved. The CDR3 consists of 11 residues. Trimming stripped 6 bases from V and 4 bases from J, with 6 bases between. The CDR3 spells CASREFTEAFF. The CDR3 DNA reads as TGTGCCAGCAGGGAGTTCACTGAAGCTTTCTTT.

V gene TRBV28 combines with J gene TRBJ1-2; a weak D match, TRBD1 (5 bases). V was clipped by 6 bases and J by 4 bases, with 12 bases between them. The CDR3 is 13 amino acids. Per the germline V gene, CDR1 is MDHEN and CDR2 is SYDVKM. The CDR3 sequence is CASSRQLFYGYTF. The CDR3 coding sequence is TGTGCCAGCAGCCGACAGCTATTCTATGGCTACACCTTC.

This chain connects TRBV12-3 or TRBV12-4 to TRBJ1-5, with a weak D call TRBD1 (5 bases). The CDR3 contains 13 residues. V lost 6 bases, J lost 4 bases, and 10 bases lay in between. The CDR3 sequence: CASRGGKNQPQHF. The CDR3 DNA follows: TGTGCCAGCAGGGGGGGAAAAAATCAGCCCCAGCATTTT.

This clone was counted between two and nine times. The V and J genes are TRBV11-2 and TRBJ2-1; 7 bases align to TRBD2. CDR1 and CDR2 from the germline V gene are SGHAT and FQNNGV. The CDR3 is made up of 13 amino acids. Unmatched junction bases numbered 8, after V lost 8 bases and J lost 7 bases. This CDR3 is CASSREKVNEQFF. The CDR3 DNA is TGTGCCAGCTCGCGGGAGAAGGTGAATGAGCAGTTCTTC.

This clone was picked up a small number of times. V usage is TRBV7-8 and J usage is TRBJ1-1, with 9 positions matching TRBD1. The V and J ends lost 0 bases and 0 bases, in that order; junction bases with no gene match: 5. CDR1 and CDR2 (germline): SGHVS, FQNEAQ. The CDR3 contains 17 residues. DNA for the CDR3: TGTGCCAGCAGCTTAGCCGGACAGGGGCAGATGAACACTGAAGCTTTCTTT. Translation: CASSLAGQGQMNTEAFF.

This chain connects TRBV4-2 to TRBJ2-7; 11 nucleotides align to TRBD2. Germline V CDR1 and CDR2: LGHNA, YNFKEQ. This CDR3 comprises 14 residues. J lost 3 bases, V lost 4 bases, and 2 bases had no gene match. For the CDR3, the DNA is TGTGCCAGCAGCCGCGGACTAGCGGGCTACGAGCAGTACTTC. This gives the protein CASSRGLAGYEQYF.

The genes are TRBV7-9 and TRBJ1-1, with 7 bases identical to TRBD1. J was trimmed by 6 bases and V by 6 bases; bases with no gene match: 25. Germline V gene data show CDR1 as SEHNR and CDR2 as FQNEAQ (reference sequence). The CDR3 contains 19 residues. CDR3: CASRPRIIFNTTGWPEAFF. DNA of the CDR3: TGTGCCAGCAGACCGCGAATAATATTTAACACGACAGGGTGGCCTGAAGCTTTCTTT.

The V gene is TRBV5-6, the J gene TRBJ2-6, with D unresolved. The V and J ends lost 4 bases and 0 bases respectively, with 8 bases between them. This CDR3 contains 15 residues. Germline V gene lookup returns CDR1 SGHDT and CDR2 YYEEEE. The DNA of the CDR3 is TGTGCCAGCAGCCTACAGAGCTCTGGGGCCAACGTCCTGACTTTC. It is translated as CASSLQSSGANVLTF.

The rearrangement joins TRBV29-1 to TRBJ1-2; TRBD1 matches 10 bases. The V gene end was trimmed by 7 bases and the J gene end by 4 bases; junction bases not matched to a gene: 12. The CDR3 consists of 15 residues. CDR1 and CDR2 from the germline V gene are SQVTM and ANQGSEA. CDR3 nucleotides: TGCAGCGCCGGTGGGACAGGGGCTCCGAGCTATGGCTACACCTTC. Protein sequence: CSAGGTGAPSYGYTF.

The chain has TRBV6-5 and TRBJ1-2; 7 bases agree with TRBD1. V shed 4 bases and J 1 base; nucleotides not matched to a gene: 9. Germline CDR1 MNHEY, CDR2 SVGAGI. This CDR3 spans 16 amino acids. The CDR3 DNA sequence: TGTGCCAGCAGTTCGGACAGGACTATCCTTAACTATGGCTACACCTTC. Its translation: CASSSDRTILNYGYTF.

The V and J genes are TRBV30 and TRBJ2-1; possible D gene TRBD2, 6 bases. V was trimmed by 8 bases and J by 11 bases, leaving 25 bases between them. The CDR3 length is 14 residues. Germline loops: CDR1 GTSNPN, CDR2 SVGIG (reference sequence). As DNA, the CDR3 is TGTGCCGCGGGGCGGGGCTCTCCAATATACAAGCAGTTCTTC. This codes for CAAGRGSPIYKQFF.

The CDR3 sequence is CAWRPFDRDNQPQHF. Written as DNA, the CDR3 is TGTGCCTGGAGGCCCTTCGACAGGGACAATCAGCCCCAGCATTTT. This chain joins TRBV30 and TRBJ1-5; 7 bases are shared with TRBD1. The CDR3 spans 15 residues. The V and J ends lost 3 bases and 3 bases, in that order; junction bases with no gene match: 8. CDR1 is GTSNPN, CDR2 SVGIG, per germline (reference sequence).